The source of this TCR beta chain is a study of control samples from healthy donors and cancer patients. Produced via immunoSEQ multiplex PCR; TCRdb's table is partial and in-frame only. The sample includes some 130,000 clones, about 93% seen only once; the top ten take over 2%. CDR1 MNHEY and CDR2 SMNVEV come from the germline V gene (reference sequence). V lost 3 bases to trimming and J lost 2 bases; unmatched junction nucleotides: 6. This CDR3 is 16 amino acids long. This sequence was found in a man between 18 and 35 years old in good health. V and J are TRBV27 and TRBJ1-2, with TRBD1 matching 10 bases. Sequenced sample: blood. The CDR3 protein is CASSFRQGALNYGYTF. DNA for the CDR3: TGTGCCAGCAGTTTTCGACAGGGGGCCCTGAACTATGGCTACACCTTC.